Listed below are T cell receptor beta chains from one sample, sequenced in a study of T cell changes during pregnancy in multiple sclerosis. Data came from immunoSEQ multiplex PCR; TCRdb stores just in-frame clones and leaves some out. The sample includes just under 95,000 clones, 92% of them seen just once. The input for sequencing was peripheral blood, taken in the first trimester of pregnancy. Receptors were obtained from a female donor with multiple sclerosis, enrolled in a pregnancy study. The CDR3 runs from the conserved cysteine through the conserved F or W. The D gene is left open where the match is weak. Part of the rows lack a size; the others show once, few, many or a class for expanded clones.

d_call	v_call	clone_size	j_call	cdr3_aa	cdr3_nt
.	TRBV19	.	TRBJ2-2	CASRSQGNTGELFF	TGTGCCAGTAGATCACAGGGGAACACCGGGGAGCTGTTTTTT
.	TRBV5-5	once	TRBJ2-1	CASSSGGGQYNEQFF	TGTGCCAGCAGCTCGGGGGGGGGACAGTACAATGAGCAGTTCTTC
TRBD2	TRBV19	.	TRBJ2-3	CASGGTSGSTDTQYF	TGTGCCAGTGGAGGGACTAGCGGTAGCACAGATACGCAGTATTTT
.	TRBV13	.	TRBJ2-7	CASSLGAGMNEQYF	TGTGCCAGCAGCTTAGGAGCAGGGATGAACGAGCAGTACTTC
.	TRBV11-1	.	TRBJ2-7	CASSLGTDKQYF	TGTGCCAGCAGCTTAGGGACAGATAAGCAGTACTTC
.	TRBV5-1	once	TRBJ2-7	CASSPSGTTYEQYF	TGCGCCAGCAGCCCCTCCGGGACAACCTACGAGCAGTACTTC
.	TRBV4-1	.	TRBJ2-2	CASSLAGTVFTGELFF	TGCGCCAGCAGCCTCGCGGGGACAGTCTTCACCGGGGAGCTGTTTTTT
.	TRBV5-1	.	TRBJ2-1	CASSQIGTGGNEQFF	TGCGCCAGCAGCCAAATCGGGACTGGGGGAAATGAGCAGTTCTTC
TRBD1	TRBV7-9	.	TRBJ2-7	CASSLKDRGSYEQYF	TGTGCCAGCAGTCTTAAGGACAGGGGATCCTACGAGCAGTACTTC
.	TRBV29-1	.	TRBJ2-3	CSVEGRASTDTQYF	TGCAGCGTTGAGGGCAGGGCAAGCACAGATACGCAGTATTTT
.	TRBV6-1	.	TRBJ2-3	CASSEAIAYPDTQYF	TGTGCCAGCAGTGAAGCGATAGCGTATCCAGATACGCAGTATTTT
.	TRBV6-5	.	TRBJ2-4	CASSTRRGHIQYF	TGTGCCAGCAGTACCCGTAGGGGTCACATTCAGTACTTC
TRBD1	TRBV6-1	once	TRBJ1-1	CASSGQGGNTEAFF	TGTGCCAGCAGTGGACAGGGGGGGAACACTGAAGCTTTCTTT
.	TRBV7-9	once	TRBJ2-4	CASSPPGQPRDIQYF	TGTGCCAGCAGCCCCCCGGGACAACCAAGGGACATTCAGTACTTC
TRBD1	TRBV27	.	TRBJ2-7	CASSLFGGGQGFEQYF	TGTGCCAGCAGTTTATTTGGGGGGGGACAGGGGTTCGAGCAGTACTTC
.	TRBV19	once	TRBJ2-1	CASSIGSARAYNEQFF	TGTGCCAGTAGTATAGGGTCAGCCCGGGCCTACAATGAGCAGTTCTTC
TRBD2	TRBV23-1	.	TRBJ2-3	CASSQSRGLAGCTDTQYF	TGCGCCAGCAGTCAATCTAGGGGACTAGCGGGGTGCACAGATACGCAGTATTTT
TRBD2	TRBV6-4	.	TRBJ2-5	CASSETGTSGQETQYF	TGTGCCAGCAGTGAAACGGGGACTAGCGGCCAAGAGACCCAGTACTTC
.	TRBV6-5	.	TRBJ2-2	CASRQVVTGELFF	TGTGCCAGCAGGCAGGTAGTCACCGGGGAGCTGTTTTTT
.	TRBV28	.	TRBJ2-7	CASSSPTLGLATYEQYF	TGTGCCAGCAGTTCGCCCACGCTGGGGCTAGCGACCTACGAGCAGTACTTC
TRBD1	TRBV7-9	.	TRBJ1-3	CASSPGTGRYSGNTIYF	TGTGCCAGCAGCCCAGGGACAGGGCGATACTCTGGAAACACCATATATTTT
.	TRBV25-1	.	TRBJ2-3	CASSEEGRGHQAQYF	TGTGCCAGCAGTGAGGAGGGGCGCGGGCATCAGGCGCAGTATTTT
.	TRBV27	.	TRBJ2-5	CASSSLAGEQETQYF	TGTGCCAGCAGCTCCCTCGCCGGGGAACAAGAGACCCAGTACTTC
.	TRBV15	.	TRBJ1-2	CATSTYKGGEDSYYGYTF	TGTGCCACCAGCACCTACAAGGGAGGGGAAGATAGCTACTATGGCTACACCTTC
TRBD2	TRBV7-2	.	TRBJ2-3	CASSEIAGRGTDTQYF	TGTGCCAGCAGCGAAATAGCGGGTCGGGGCACAGATACGCAGTATTTT
.	TRBV4-1	.	TRBJ2-1	CASSQDGSSYNEQFF	TGCGCCAGCAGCCAAGACGGGAGCTCCTACAATGAGCAGTTCTTC
TRBD1	TRBV7-9	.	TRBJ2-7	CASSHPDRVGEQYF	TGTGCCAGCAGCCACCCGGACAGGGTGGGAGAGCAGTACTTC
TRBD1	TRBV5-1	.	TRBJ1-5	CASSLAGGLGQPQHF	TGCGCCAGCAGCTTGGCAGGGGGCCTAGGACAGCCCCAGCATTTT
.	TRBV29-1	.	TRBJ2-7	CSVAARGSNYEQYF	TGCAGCGTGGCAGCTAGGGGTTCGAACTACGAGCAGTACTTC
.	TRBV5-1	.	TRBJ1-1	CASSLAPDRANTEAFF	TGCGCCAGCAGCTTGGCCCCCGACAGAGCGAACACTGAAGCTTTCTTT
.	TRBV10-1	.	TRBJ1-5	CASSPGQYNQPQHF	TGCGCCAGCAGCCCCGGACAGTATAATCAGCCCCAGCATTTT
TRBD1	TRBV2	.	TRBJ2-1	CASSLTGTGGNEQFF	TGTGCCAGCAGTCTAACCGGGACAGGGGGCAATGAGCAGTTCTTC
.	TRBV5-1	.	TRBJ2-1	CASSFKREGSVQQFF	TGCGCCAGCAGCTTCAAGCGAGAAGGCTCGGTTCAGCAGTTCTTC
TRBD1	TRBV14	.	TRBJ2-2	CASSHGTGGQTGELFF	TGTGCCAGCAGCCACGGGACAGGGGGCCAAACCGGGGAGCTGTTTTTT
.	TRBV5-1	.	TRBJ2-2	CASSLRQLNTGELFF	TGCGCCAGCAGCTTGAGACAGCTAAACACCGGGGAGCTGTTTTTT
TRBD2	TRBV27	.	TRBJ2-1	CASNPLLAGGPSDEQFF	TGTGCCAGCAACCCCCTCCTAGCGGGAGGGCCGAGTGATGAGCAGTTCTTC
.	TRBV4-2	.	TRBJ1-4	CASSQDNRGRGTNEKLFF	TGTGCCAGCAGCCAAGATAATAGGGGTAGGGGAACTAATGAAAAACTGTTTTTT
.	TRBV7-3	.	TRBJ2-7	CASSPGRSYEQYF	TGTGCCAGCAGCCCAGGCAGGTCCTACGAGCAGTACTTC
.	TRBV11-2	.	TRBJ2-1	CASSLIGSYNEQFF	TGTGCCAGCAGCTTAATCGGGTCTTACAATGAGCAGTTCTTC
.	TRBV27	once	TRBJ1-4	CASSFSGNEKLFF	TGTGCCAGCAGTTTTTCGGGTAATGAAAAACTGTTTTTT
TRBD2	TRBV11-3	.	TRBJ2-7	CASSLEAGGPLFFSYEQYF	TGTGCCAGCAGCTTAGAGGCGGGAGGGCCACTATTTTTTTCGTACGAGCAGTACTTC
TRBD2	TRBV30	.	TRBJ2-1	CAWSVAAGVDEQFF	TGTGCCTGGAGTGTAGCGGCGGGAGTTGATGAGCAGTTCTTC
.	TRBV19	.	TRBJ1-1	CASSLQGDYTEAFF	TGTGCCAGTAGTCTACAGGGCGATTACACTGAAGCTTTCTTT
TRBD2	TRBV2	.	TRBJ2-3	CASSETSGRVWKRDTQYF	TGTGCCAGCAGTGAGACTAGCGGGAGAGTATGGAAGCGAGATACGCAGTATTTT
.	TRBV4-1	.	TRBJ2-3	CASRRTVEFTDTQYF	TGCGCCAGCAGGAGGACAGTGGAATTTACAGATACGCAGTATTTT
.	TRBV7-2	.	TRBJ2-1	CASSLEGASGHEQFF	TGTGCCAGCAGCTTAGAGGGGGCTAGCGGGCATGAGCAGTTCTTC
TRBD2	TRBV27	.	TRBJ2-7	CASSLFRPRDYSYEQYF	TGTGCCAGCAGTTTATTCCGGCCTCGGGACTACTCCTACGAGCAGTACTTC
.	TRBV29-1	.	TRBJ2-3	CSVDFTDTQYF	TGCAGCGTTGACTTCACAGATACGCAGTATTTT
TRBD2	TRBV11-2	.	TRBJ2-7	CASSPISGSLYEQYF	TGTGCCAGCAGCCCCATCAGCGGGAGCCTGTACGAGCAGTACTTC
TRBD1	TRBV7-2	.	TRBJ1-4	CASSFRGMTNEKLFF	TGTGCCAGCAGCTTCAGGGGGATGACTAATGAAAAACTGTTTTTT